The rows below give T cell receptor beta chains drawn from one sample of a study of blood T cell repertoires in COVID-19. Sequencing was performed with immunoSEQ multiplex PCR; in TCRdb, only in-frame clones are kept and a portion is missing. The data show around 330,000 clones, 70% to 90% seen once. The specimen was peripheral blood. The receptors shown here come from a young woman with COVID-19, enrolled during active disease. The CDR3 runs from the conserved cysteine through the conserved F or W. Each record gives: D gene, V gene, clone size, J gene, CDR3 length, CDR3 protein, CDR3 DNA. The D gene is left open where the match is weak. Clone size is given for some rows only: seen once, a few or many times, or a class if the clone is expanded.

>.|TRBV2|.|TRBJ1-5|15
CASSESEVRNQPQHF
TGTGCCAGCAGTGAAAGTGAGGTCCGTAATCAGCCCCAGCATTTT
>.|TRBV19|few|TRBJ1-1|13
CASDLTGNTEAFF
TGTGCCAGTGACCTGACAGGGAACACTGAAGCTTTCTTT
>.|TRBV21-1|few|TRBJ2-6|17
CASSSWDSHSGANVLTF
TGTGCCAGCAGCAGCTGGGACTCCCACTCTGGGGCCAACGTCCTGACTTTC
>.|TRBV12-3/TRBV12-4|.|TRBJ1-1|12
CASSHRGTEAFF
TGTGCCAGCAGCCATCGGGGCACTGAAGCTTTCTTT
>.|TRBV24-1|.|TRBJ2-5|15
CATSDPIRNQETQYF
TGTGCCACCAGTGATCCAATCAGGAACCAAGAGACCCAGTACTTC
>.|TRBV5-6|.|TRBJ1-2|12
CASSWEKAGYTF
TGTGCCAGCAGCTGGGAGAAGGCCGGCTACACCTTC
>TRBD1|TRBV5-4|.|TRBJ1-2|15
CASSFVTGGDYGYTF
TGTGCCAGCAGCTTCGTTACAGGGGGAGACTATGGCTACACCTTC
>.|TRBV11-3|.|TRBJ2-5|14
CASSFPGTGETQYF
TGTGCCAGCAGCTTCCCGGGTACCGGGGAGACCCAGTACTTC
>.|TRBV4-1|.|TRBJ1-2|13
CASSQVQYYGYTF
TGCGCCAGCAGCCAAGTGCAGTACTATGGCTACACCTTC
>.|TRBV7-6|.|TRBJ2-7|16
CASSLEAGSTFYEQYF
TGTGCCAGCAGCTTAGAGGCCGGGTCCACTTTCTACGAGCAGTACTTC
>TRBD1|TRBV9|.|TRBJ2-3|13
CASSPLTGGTQYF
TGTGCCAGCAGCCCACTCACAGGGGGTACGCAGTATTTT
>TRBD1|TRBV6-1|.|TRBJ1-2|14
CASSEGTGKAGYTF
TGTGCCAGCAGTGAGGGGACAGGGAAGGCAGGCTACACCTTC
>TRBD1|TRBV5-1|.|TRBJ2-7|13
CASSLGQGDEQYF
TGCGCCAGCAGCTTGGGACAGGGGGACGAGCAGTACTTC
>TRBD2|TRBV27|.|TRBJ2-3|17
CASSLSGRAGVKDTQYF
TGTGCCAGCAGTTTATCGGGGCGGGCGGGGGTTAAAGATACGCAGTATTTT
>.|TRBV6-6|.|TRBJ1-1|16
CASSYPSRAQDPEAFF
TGTGCCAGCAGTTACCCCTCGAGGGCCCAAGACCCTGAAGCTTTCTTT
>.|TRBV6-5|.|TRBJ1-1|15
CASSYFAEGNTEAFF
TGTGCCAGCAGTTATTTTGCGGAGGGGAACACTGAAGCTTTCTTT
>.|TRBV19|few|TRBJ1-1|14
CASSITGAATEAFF
TGTGCCAGTAGTATCACAGGCGCTGCCACTGAAGCTTTCTTT
>.|TRBV4-1|.|TRBJ1-5|14
CASSQDTRNQPQHF
TGCGCCAGCAGCCAAGACACTCGCAATCAGCCCCAGCATTTT
>.|TRBV5-1|.|TRBJ2-3|14
CASSFWGRADTQYF
TGCGCCAGCAGCTTTTGGGGGCGGGCAGATACGCAGTATTTT
>.|TRBV11-2|.|TRBJ1-2|14
CASSLGGRGLVNTF
TGTGCCAGCAGCTTGGGCGGCAGGGGCCTTGTGAACACCTTC
>TRBD1|TRBV5-8|.|TRBJ2-1|15
CASSHRDRGDNEQFF
TGTGCCAGCAGCCACCGGGACAGGGGAGACAATGAGCAGTTCTTC
>TRBD2|TRBV11-2|.|TRBJ2-2|14
CASSERGDTGELFF
TGTGCCAGCAGCGAGCGGGGGGACACCGGGGAGCTGTTTTTT
>TRBD1|TRBV27|.|TRBJ1-1|14
CASSRRTGNTEAFF
TGTGCCAGCAGTCGCCGGACAGGCAACACTGAAGCTTTCTTT
>TRBD1|TRBV6-1|.|TRBJ2-2|16
CASSELAGGFTGELFF
TGTGCCAGCAGTGAACTGGCAGGGGGATTCACCGGGGAGCTGTTTTTT
>.|TRBV30|.|TRBJ2-7|12
CAWDGGSSEQYF
TGTGCCTGGGATGGGGGCAGTTCCGAGCAGTACTTC
>TRBD1|TRBV9|once|TRBJ2-2|17
CASSVGTGSLISGELFF
TGTGCCAGCAGCGTAGGGACAGGGTCGCTGATTTCCGGGGAGCTGTTTTTT
>.|TRBV18|.|TRBJ1-5|13
CASSPARNQPQHF
TGTGCCAGCTCACCAGCGCGCAATCAGCCCCAGCATTTT
>.|TRBV12-3/TRBV12-4|.|TRBJ1-2|12
CASSPGLVGYTF
TGTGCCAGCAGCCCCGGACTCGTGGGCTACACCTTC
>.|TRBV3-1/TRBV3-2|.|TRBJ1-6|15
CASSQGTVPNSPLHF
TGTGCCAGCAGCCAAGGGACAGTACCTAATTCACCCCTCCACTTT